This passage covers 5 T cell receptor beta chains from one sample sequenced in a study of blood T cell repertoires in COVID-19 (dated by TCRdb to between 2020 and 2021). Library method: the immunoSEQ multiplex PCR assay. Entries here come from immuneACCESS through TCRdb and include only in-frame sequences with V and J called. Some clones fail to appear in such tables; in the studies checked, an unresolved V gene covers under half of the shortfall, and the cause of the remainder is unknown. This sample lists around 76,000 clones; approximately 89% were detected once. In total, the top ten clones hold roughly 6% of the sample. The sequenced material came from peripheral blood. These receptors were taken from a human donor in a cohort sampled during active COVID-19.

DNA for the CDR3: TGTGCCAGCAGCCGGGGACAGGCCGGAGAGCAGTTCTTC. Amino acids: CASSRGQAGEQFF. The chain is built from TRBV4-2 and TRBJ2-1; 8 bases fit TRBD1. V was pared by 4 bases and J by 10 bases, with 6 bases of the junction left unmatched. The length of the CDR3 is 13 residues. The germline gives CDR1 LGHNA, CDR2 YNFKEQ.

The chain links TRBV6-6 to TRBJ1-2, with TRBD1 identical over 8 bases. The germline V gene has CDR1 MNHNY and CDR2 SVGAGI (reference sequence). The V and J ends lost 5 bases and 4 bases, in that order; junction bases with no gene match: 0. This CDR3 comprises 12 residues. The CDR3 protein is CASSGQGYGYTF. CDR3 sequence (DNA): TGTGCCAGCAGTGGACAGGGCTATGGCTACACCTTC.

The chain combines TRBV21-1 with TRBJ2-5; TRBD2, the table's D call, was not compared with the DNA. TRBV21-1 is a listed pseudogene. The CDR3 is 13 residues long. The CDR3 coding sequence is TGTGCCAGCAGGGAGGGGGGGAAAGAGACCCAGTACTTC. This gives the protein CASREGGKETQYF.

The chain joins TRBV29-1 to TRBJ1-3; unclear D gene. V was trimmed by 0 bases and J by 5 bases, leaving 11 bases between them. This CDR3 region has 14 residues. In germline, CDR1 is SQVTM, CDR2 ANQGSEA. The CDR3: CSVEDHGSRNTIYF. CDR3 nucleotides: TGCAGCGTTGAAGATCACGGGAGTAGAAACACCATATATTTT.

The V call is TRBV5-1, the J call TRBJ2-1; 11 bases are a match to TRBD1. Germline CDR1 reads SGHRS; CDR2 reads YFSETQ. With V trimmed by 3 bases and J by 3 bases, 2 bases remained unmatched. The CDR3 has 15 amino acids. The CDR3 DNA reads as TGCGCCAGCAGCTCGGGGACAGGGGGCTACAATGAGCAGTTCTTC. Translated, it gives CASSSGTGGYNEQFF.